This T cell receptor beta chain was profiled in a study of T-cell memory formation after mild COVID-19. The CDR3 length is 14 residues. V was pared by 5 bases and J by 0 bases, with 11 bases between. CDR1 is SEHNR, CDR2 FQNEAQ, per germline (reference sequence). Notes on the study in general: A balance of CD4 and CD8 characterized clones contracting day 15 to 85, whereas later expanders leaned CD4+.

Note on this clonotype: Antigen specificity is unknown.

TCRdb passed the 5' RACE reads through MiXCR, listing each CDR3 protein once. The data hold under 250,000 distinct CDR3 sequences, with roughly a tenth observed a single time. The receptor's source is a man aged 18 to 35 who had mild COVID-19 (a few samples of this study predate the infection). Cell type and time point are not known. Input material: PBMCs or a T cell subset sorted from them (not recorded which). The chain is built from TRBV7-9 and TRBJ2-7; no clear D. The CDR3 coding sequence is TGTGCCAGCAGCCCCCTGACTGACTCCTACGAGCAGTACTTC. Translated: CASSPLTDSYEQYF.